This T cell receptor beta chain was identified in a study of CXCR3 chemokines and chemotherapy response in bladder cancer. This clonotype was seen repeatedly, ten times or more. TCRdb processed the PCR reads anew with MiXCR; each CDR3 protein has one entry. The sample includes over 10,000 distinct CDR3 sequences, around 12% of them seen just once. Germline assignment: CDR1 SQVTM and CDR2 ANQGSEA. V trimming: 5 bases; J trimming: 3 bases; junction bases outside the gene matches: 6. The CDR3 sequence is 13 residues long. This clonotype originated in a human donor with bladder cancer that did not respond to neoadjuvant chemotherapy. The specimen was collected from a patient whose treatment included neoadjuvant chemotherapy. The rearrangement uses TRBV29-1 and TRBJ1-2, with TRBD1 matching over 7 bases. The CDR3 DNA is TGCAGCGTTCAGACAGGGATAGACTATGGCTACACCTTC. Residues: CSVQTGIDYGYTF.